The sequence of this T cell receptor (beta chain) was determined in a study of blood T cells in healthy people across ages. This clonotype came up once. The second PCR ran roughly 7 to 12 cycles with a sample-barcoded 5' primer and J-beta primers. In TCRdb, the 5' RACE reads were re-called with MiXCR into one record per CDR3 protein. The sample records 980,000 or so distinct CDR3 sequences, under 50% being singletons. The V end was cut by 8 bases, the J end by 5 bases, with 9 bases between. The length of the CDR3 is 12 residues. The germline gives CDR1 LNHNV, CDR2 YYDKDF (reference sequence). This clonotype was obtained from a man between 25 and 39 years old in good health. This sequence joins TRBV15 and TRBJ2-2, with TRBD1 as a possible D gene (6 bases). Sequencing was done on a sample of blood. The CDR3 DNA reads TGTGCCACCCGGCAGGGGACCGGGGAGCTGTTTTTT. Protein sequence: CATRQGTGELFF.